These 13 T cell receptor beta chains originate from one sample sequenced in a study of blood T cell repertoires in COVID-19. Measured with immunoSEQ multiplex PCR; TCRdb has only the in-frame clones, and not every one. Of about 140,000 clones listed, around 89% are singletons. Sequencing used peripheral blood. Every receptor here comes from a man aged 55 to 70 with active or convalescent COVID-19.

This rearrangement joins TRBV6-5 to TRBJ1-1; D gene uncertain. Deletions cut 7 bases from V and 4 bases from J, with 19 bases between. Germline CDR1 MNHEY, CDR2 SVGAGI. This CDR3 comprises 15 residues. The CDR3 DNA sequence: TGTGCCAGCAATTTACGGCAGACGAGCGGCACTGAAGCTTTCTTT. Amino acid sequence: CASNLRQTSGTEAFF.

The rearrangement uses TRBV28 and TRBJ1-4, with 7 nucleotides matching TRBD1. The V segment lost 6 bases and the J segment 0 bases; nucleotides outside the gene matches: 4. The germline CDR1 and CDR2 sequences are MDHEN and SYDVKM. The CDR3 is made up of 15 amino acids. The CDR3 bases are TGTGCCAGCAGCGGTGGGACAGCAACTAATGAAAAACTGTTTTTT. It encodes CASSGGTATNEKLFF.

The chain has TRBV6-6 and TRBJ1-3; 8 nucleotides align to TRBD1. J gave up 3 bases and V 0 bases, and 4 bases lay outside the gene matches. The CDR3 covers 16 residues. The germline gives CDR1 MNHNY, CDR2 SVGAGI (reference sequence). DNA of the CDR3: TGTGCCAGCAGTTACTCGATGACAGGGGATGGAAACACCATATATTTT. It is translated as CASSYSMTGDGNTIYF.

This chain joins TRBV14 and TRBJ2-7; 7 bases agree with TRBD2. The CDR3 loop spans 15 amino acids. Germline CDR1 SGHDN, CDR2 FVKESK. Trimming removed 5 bases from V and 5 bases from J; junction bases left unmatched: 12. As DNA, the CDR3 is TGTGCCAGCAGCGAAAGGGGACGGGGGGACCACGAGCAGTACTTC. It specifies CASSERGRGDHEQYF.

Worth noting for this clone: Other DNA sequences within the sample encode an identical CDR3. The chain joins TRBV28 to TRBJ1-4, with a tentative D call TRBD1 (5 bases). Germline-derived CDR1 and CDR2 are MDHEN and SYDVKM. The CDR3 sequence is 14 residues long. The V end lost 5 bases, the J end lost 1 base, and 8 bases lay between the germline ends. The CDR3 here is CASSQGGTNEKLFF. In DNA, the CDR3 is TGTGCCAGCAGTCAGGGAGGAACTAATGAAAAACTGTTTTTT. The variable domain in full, completed from reference TRBV28 and TRBJ1-4, reads DVKVTQSSRYLVKRTGEKVFLECVQDMDHENMFWYRQDPGLGLRLIYFSYDVKMKEKGDIPEGYSVSREKKERFSLILESASTNQTSMYLCASSQGGTNEKLFFGSGTQLSVL.

The chain employs TRBV5-4 and TRBJ2-2; possibly TRBD2 for D (6 bases). The ends were cut back, 2 bases at V and 1 base at J, with 9 bases in the middle. CDR3 length: 15 residues. Germline-derived CDR1 and CDR2 are SGHNT and YYREEE (reference sequence). The CDR3, as DNA: TGTGCCAGCAGCTTCGGCGGGATGAACACCGGGGAGCTGTTTTTT. Translation gives CASSFGGMNTGELFF. Full variable domain (missing parts from reference TRBV5-4 and TRBJ2-2): ETGVTQSPTHLIKTRGQQVTLRCSSQSGHNTVSWYQQALGQGPQFIFQYYREEENGRGNFPPRFSGLQFPNYSSELNVNALELDDSALYLCASSFGGMNTGELFFGEGSRLTVL.

The V call is TRBV5-1, the J call TRBJ2-1; D may be TRBD2 (6 bases). The germline V gene has CDR1 SGHRS and CDR2 YFSETQ. The V end lost 4 bases, the J end lost 0 bases, and 8 bases lay between the germline ends. The CDR3 spans 14 residues. CDR3 in DNA: TGCGCCAGCAGCCGGGACTCCTCCTACAATGAGCAGTTCTTC. This sequence encodes CASSRDSSYNEQFF.

This chain links TRBV6-4 with TRBJ2-7; the match to TRBD2 covers 9 bases. With 6 bases clipped from V and 4 bases from J, the junction kept 7 bases outside the gene matches. Germline CDR1 reads MRHNA; CDR2 reads SNTAGT. The CDR3 length is 14 residues. The CDR3 region has the DNA TGTGCCAGCAGAATGCGGGAGGGCCCATACGAGCAGTACTTC. Its protein is CASRMREGPYEQYF.

This clone showed up just a few times. V gene TRBV29-1 combines with J gene TRBJ2-7, with TRBD2 matching 9 bases. J was trimmed by 5 bases and V by 7 bases; bases with no gene match: 12. CDR3 length: 14 amino acids. Looked up from germline, CDR1 is SQVTM and CDR2 is ANQGSEA. CDR3 coding DNA: TGCAGCGCTATTGGGACTAGCACGAGGAACGAGCAGTACTTC. Amino acids: CSAIGTSTRNEQYF.

This clone was seen just once. The CDR3 loop reads CASSSLVGGWGTEAFF. CDR3 sequence (DNA): TGTGCCAGCAGTTCCCTCGTGGGGGGATGGGGTACTGAAGCTTTCTTT. This chain joins TRBV6-2 or TRBV6-3 and TRBJ1-1; tentative D call: TRBD1 (5 bases). The V gene's germline CDR1 is MNHEY and CDR2 SVGEGT. The CDR3 length is 16 residues. V lost 4 bases to trimming and J lost 5 bases, with 20 bases between them.

The rearrangement uses TRBV29-1 and TRBJ2-1; a possible D gene is TRBD2 (5 bases). V was pared by 1 base and J by 8 bases, with 18 bases between. Germline V gene lookup returns CDR1 SQVTM and CDR2 ANQGSEA. This CDR3 region has 15 residues. The CDR3 bases are TGCAGCGTTGAAGTACGGATGTTGAGGGTCGATGAGCAGTTCTTC. It yields the protein CSVEVRMLRVDEQFF.

The chain joins TRBV9 to TRBJ1-1; D is ambiguous. The CDR3 runs to 15 residues. With 3 bases removed from V and 0 bases from J, the gap between germline ends came to 12 bases. Germline CDR1 SGDLS, CDR2 YYNGEE. CDR3 sequence: CASSAGSNLNTEAFF. The CDR3 DNA reads TGTGCCAGCAGCGCCGGGTCTAACCTGAACACTGAAGCTTTCTTT.

The genes are TRBV3-1 (or the pseudogene TRBV3-2) and TRBJ1-2; D not certain. The V and J ends lost 4 bases and 7 bases respectively, with 7 bases between them. Looked up from germline, CDR1 is LGHDT and CDR2 is YNNKEL (reference sequence). The CDR3 is 11 amino acids. The CDR3, as DNA: TGTGCCAGCAGCCGCACGGGTGGCTACACCTTC. Its protein product is CASSRTGGYTF.